These 32 T cell receptor beta chains share one sample of origin, sequenced in a study of blood T cell repertoires in COVID-19. Repertoires were generated with immunoSEQ multiplex PCR, while TCRdb's copy carries only in-frame clones and drops some. The sample has 55,000 to 85,000 clones, roughly four fifths seen once. Sequenced: peripheral blood. The receptor set was obtained from a woman aged 65 to 85 with acute or convalescent COVID-19.

This clone was recorded only once. The chain carries TRBV28 and TRBJ1-6; D remains unclear. Germline CDR1 is MDHEN and CDR2 is SYDVKM. The ends were cut back, 5 bases at V and 7 bases at J, with 12 bases in the middle. The CDR3 consists of 14 residues. CDR3 amino acids: CASSRGLGNSPLHF. The CDR3 DNA follows: TGTGCCAGCAGTCGGGGTTTAGGGAATTCACCCCTCCACTTT.

V usage is TRBV16 and J usage is TRBJ1-2; D remains ambiguous. The CDR3 totals 13 residues. Germline V gene data show CDR1 as KGHSY and CDR2 as FQNENV. V gave up 0 bases and J gave up 5 bases, with 7 bases separating them. In DNA, the CDR3 is TGTGCCAGCAGCCAATCGGCGGGGTATGGCTACACCTTC. Translating gives CASSQSAGYGYTF.

The V gene is TRBV28, the J gene TRBJ2-3; 7 nucleotides line up with TRBD2. The CDR3 is 13 amino acids. Trimming removed 8 bases from V and 2 bases from J; junction bases left unmatched: 4. CDR1 and CDR2 from the germline V gene are MDHEN and SYDVKM. The CDR3 bases are TGTGCCAGCTCTAGCGGAACCACAGATACGCAGTATTTT. Residues: CASSSGTTDTQYF. The whole variable domain, filled in from reference TRBV28 and TRBJ2-3, reads DVKVTQSSRYLVKRTGEKVFLECVQDMDHENMFWYRQDPGLGLRLIYFSYDVKMKEKGDIPEGYSVSREKKERFSLILESASTNQTSMYLCASSSGTTDTQYFGPGTRLTVL.

J is TRBJ2-1 and V is TRBV11-2; maybe TRBD1 (5 bases). The CDR3 covers 14 residues. Germline V gene lookup returns CDR1 SGHAT and CDR2 FQNNGV. Trimming took off 7 bases at V and 8 bases at J, with 18 bases between the two ends. DNA for the CDR3: TGTGCCAGCATTGCAGCCAACTGGGGCGATGAGCAGTTCTTC. Translating gives CASIAANWGDEQFF.

This clone came up once. The V gene is TRBV5-6, the J gene TRBJ2-5; a possible D gene is TRBD1 (5 bases). Germline CDR1 and CDR2: SGHDT and YYEEEE. V lost 1 base to trimming and J lost 1 base, with 5 bases between them. The CDR3 is 13 amino acids. The CDR3 region has the DNA TGTGCCAGCAGCTTGAGGGGCCAAGAGACCCAGTACTTC. This codes for CASSLRGQETQYF.

The chain is built from TRBV7-9 and TRBJ1-3, with TRBD1 as a possible D gene (6 bases). This CDR3 contains 14 residues. Per germline, CDR1 SEHNR and CDR2 FQNEAQ (reference sequence). V shed 4 bases and J shed 2 bases, with 9 bases lying between them. The CDR3 is CASSYAGAGNTIYF. CDR3 DNA sequence: TGTGCCAGCAGCTATGCAGGGGCTGGAAACACCATATATTTT.

DNA of the CDR3: TGTGCCAGCAGCCAAGATGGAGCAAGTGAAGCTTTCTTT. It translates to CASSQDGASEAFF. The V gene is TRBV4-2, the J gene TRBJ1-1; D is unclear. Germline CDR1 reads LGHNA; CDR2 reads YNFKEQ. CDR3 length: 13 residues. Trimming pared 0 bases from V and 7 bases from J, leaving 9 bases between.

The chain couples TRBV5-5 to TRBJ1-2, with 8 bases matching TRBD1. Trimming at V came to 3 bases and at J to 2 bases, leaving 9 bases not matched to a gene. The germline V gene encodes CDR1 SGHKS and CDR2 YYEKEE (reference sequence). The CDR3 runs to 16 residues. Here the CDR3 reads CASSYLLRQGNYGYTF. The CDR3 region has the DNA TGTGCCAGCAGCTATCTACTTAGACAGGGGAACTATGGCTACACCTTC.

CDR3 amino acids: CAWRDRGHGYTF. The DNA of the CDR3 is TGTGCCTGGAGAGACAGGGGGCATGGCTACACCTTC. The rearrangement links TRBV30 to TRBJ1-2; the match to TRBD1 covers 10 bases. Germline V gene data show CDR1 as GTSNPN and CDR2 as SVGIG (reference sequence). The CDR3 spans 12 residues. Germline trimming cut 3 bases from V and 6 bases from J; bases unmatched to any gene: 1. Full variable domain (missing parts from reference TRBV30 and TRBJ1-2): SQTIHQWPATLVQPVGSPLSLECTVEGTSNPNLYWYRQAAGRGLQLLFYSVGIGQISSEVPQNLSASRPQDRQFILSSKKLLLSDSGFYLCAWRDRGHGYTFGSGTRLTVV.

The count of this clone is one. The chain joins TRBV28 to TRBJ2-7; the match to TRBD2 covers 9 bases. The V and J ends lost 7 bases and 6 bases, in that order; junction bases with no gene match: 16. In germline, CDR1 is MDHEN, CDR2 SYDVKM. The CDR3 is 16 residues long. CDR3 sequence (DNA): TGTGCCAGCACGGCTAGCGGGATGGGCGCAGTAAGCGAGCAGTACTTC. Amino acid sequence: CASTASGMGAVSEQYF.

The chain uses TRBV4-1 and TRBJ2-1, with 9 bases lining up with TRBD2. The germline CDR1 and CDR2 sequences are MGHRA and YSYEKL. The ends lost 1 base at V and 7 bases at J; junction bases unmatched: 8. The CDR3 runs to 16 residues. CDR3 in amino acids: CASSQGLADDVNEQFF. CDR3 bases: TGCGCCAGCAGCCAAGGACTAGCGGACGACGTAAATGAGCAGTTCTTC.

In its sample, this clone was seen a few times. The V gene is TRBV10-2, the J gene TRBJ1-1, with D unclear. The V gene lost 10 bases and the J gene lost 2 bases, with 14 bases spanning the gap. The CDR3 is made up of 13 amino acids. The V gene's germline CDR1 is WSHSY and CDR2 SAAADI. Written as DNA, the CDR3 is TGCGCCACCAGCCGCGGCGATAACACTGAAGCTTTCTTT. It codes for CATSRGDNTEAFF.

The rearrangement links TRBV4-1 to TRBJ2-1; no clear D. CDR1 is MGHRA, CDR2 YSYEKL, per germline. The CDR3 runs to 12 residues. The V end was cut by 3 bases, the J end by 5 bases, with 5 bases between. CDR3 sequence reads: CASSQLNNEQFF. The CDR3 region has the DNA TGCGCCAGCAGCCAGTTAAACAATGAGCAGTTCTTC.

V is TRBV6-6 and J is TRBJ1-5; TRBD1 agrees at 8 bases. This CDR3 contains 14 residues. J was trimmed by 5 bases and V by 6 bases; bases with no gene match: 6. Looked up from germline, CDR1 is MNHNY and CDR2 is SVGAGI (reference sequence). CDR3 amino acids: CASSPGQGHQPQHF. The CDR3 bases are TGTGCCAGCAGCCCCGGACAGGGCCATCAGCCCCAGCATTTT.

This sequence joins TRBV5-5 and TRBJ2-1; tentatively, D is TRBD2 (6 bases). Germline CDR1 and CDR2: SGHKS and YYEKEE (reference sequence). This CDR3 region has 13 residues. Deletions cut 7 bases from V and 7 bases from J, with 15 bases between. The CDR3 DNA is TGTGCCAGCGGCGGCCCCCGGGAGAATGAGCAGTTCTTC. As protein: CASGGPRENEQFF. Full variable domain (missing parts from reference TRBV5-5 and TRBJ2-1): DAGVTQSPTHLIKTRGQQVTLRCSPISGHKSVSWYQQVLGQGPQFIFQYYEKEERGRGNFPDRFSARQFPNYSSELNVNALLLGDSALYLCASGGPRENEQFFGPGTRLTVL.

V gene TRBV5-6 combines with J gene TRBJ2-6; weak D call: TRBD1 (6 bases). The length of the CDR3 is 14 residues. Germline V CDR1 and CDR2: SGHDT, YYEEEE. The V end lost 7 bases, the J end lost 0 bases, and 8 bases lay between the germline ends. The CDR3, as DNA: TGTGCCAGCTTCAGGGGCTCTGGGGCCAACGTCCTGACTTTC. This sequence encodes CASFRGSGANVLTF.

In this sample, this clone turned up once. The chain recombines TRBV3-1 (or the pseudogene TRBV3-2) with TRBJ2-1, with 9 bases matching TRBD2. V lost 4 bases to trimming and J lost 6 bases; unmatched junction nucleotides: 16. This CDR3 has 18 amino acids. Germline CDR1 LGHDT, CDR2 YNNKEL (reference sequence). This chain's CDR3 is CASSPELSLAGQFNEQFF. CDR3 sequence (DNA): TGTGCCAGCAGCCCCGAACTAAGCCTAGCGGGACAATTCAATGAGCAGTTCTTC.

This chain joins TRBV3-1 (or the pseudogene TRBV3-2) and TRBJ2-7; 10 nucleotides match TRBD1. The CDR3 has 14 residues. Germline assignment: CDR1 LGHDT and CDR2 YNNKEL (reference sequence). Trimming took 8 bases from V and 4 from J; bases not matched to a gene: 8. CDR3 nucleotide sequence: TGTGCCAGCGCCGCCGGGACAGGGGATTACGAGCAGTACTTC. Its protein is CASAAGTGDYEQYF.

This chain's CDR3 is CASSLAEGAPGGYTF. DNA of the CDR3: TGTGCCAGCAGCTTAGCGGAGGGGGCGCCGGGGGGCTACACCTTC. The V gene is TRBV7-2, the J gene TRBJ1-2; 7 nucleotides match TRBD1. Trimming took 0 bases from V and 8 from J; bases not matched to a gene: 9. The CDR3 consists of 15 residues. The germline CDR1 and CDR2 sequences are SGHTA and FQGNSA.

This clone came up many times. V and J are TRBV4-1 and TRBJ2-6; D call uncertain. The CDR3 length is 14 residues. The germline V and J ends were trimmed by 0 bases and 3 bases, with 3 bases remaining between them. Germline assignment: CDR1 MGHRA and CDR2 YSYEKL. Here the CDR3 DNA reads TGCGCCAGCAGCCAAGATCGTGGGGCCAACGTCCTGACTTTC. As protein: CASSQDRGANVLTF.

The V call is TRBV19, the J call TRBJ1-3, with D possibly being TRBD1 (6 bases). Germline V gives CDR1 LNHDA, CDR2 SQIVND (reference sequence). This CDR3 has 15 amino acids. The V gene lost 7 bases and the J gene lost 3 bases, with 16 bases spanning the gap. The chain's CDR3 is CASTPAGVYGNTIYF. The CDR3 DNA reads TGTGCCAGTACCCCCGCAGGGGTATATGGAAACACCATATATTTT. Full variable domain (remainder filled in from reference TRBV19 and TRBJ1-3): DGGITQSPKYLFRKEGQNVTLSCEQNLNHDAMYWYRQDPGQGLRLIYYSQIVNDFQKGDIAEGYSVSREKKESFPLTVTSAQKNPTAFYLCASTPAGVYGNTIYFGEGSWLTVV.

The chain combines TRBV29-1 with TRBJ2-7; 8 bases map to TRBD2. In germline, CDR1 is SQVTM, CDR2 ANQGSEA. With V trimmed by 6 bases and J by 5 bases, 18 bases remained unmatched. The CDR3 has 16 amino acids. The DNA of the CDR3 is TGCAGCGTCCCCTCGGGGGGGTGGTTCGGAACTGACGAGCAGTACTTC. Translated: CSVPSGGWFGTDEQYF.

The chain uses TRBV5-6 and TRBJ1-3; D remains unclear. Germline lookup yields CDR1 SGHDT and CDR2 YYEEEE. This CDR3 has 14 amino acids. Deletions cut 0 bases from V and 4 bases from J, with 8 bases between. CDR3 loop: CASSLVPGGNTIYF. The CDR3 nucleotides are TGTGCCAGCAGCTTGGTGCCAGGAGGAAACACCATATATTTT.

This clone has only one observation. The chain uses TRBV9 and TRBJ1-1; D gene unclear. V lost 3 bases and J 8 bases, leaving 20 bases between the germline ends. CDR3 length: 15 amino acids. Germline values: CDR1 SGDLS, CDR2 YYNGEE. CDR3 protein: CASSELGGLVHEAFF. Written as DNA, the CDR3 is TGTGCCAGCAGCGAATTGGGAGGGTTAGTTCACGAAGCTTTCTTT.

This sequence joins TRBV27 and TRBJ2-2; possible D gene TRBD2, 6 bases. The ends were cut back, 5 bases at V and 5 bases at J, with 15 bases in the middle. There are 15 residues in the CDR3. Germline loops: CDR1 MNHEY, CDR2 SMNVEV (reference sequence). CDR3 nucleotides: TGTGCCAGCAGTACGCGGAGGGGCCGAACCGGGGAGCTGTTTTTT. Its protein product is CASSTRRGRTGELFF.

This chain joins TRBV7-8 and TRBJ2-1; weak D call: TRBD2 (6 bases). Trimming stripped 0 bases from V and 0 bases from J, with 9 bases between. The CDR3 loop spans 16 amino acids. Germline CDR1 SGHVS, CDR2 FQNEAQ. CDR3 protein: CASSLAGRSSYNEQFF. CDR3 DNA: TGTGCCAGCAGCTTAGCAGGGAGGAGCTCCTACAATGAGCAGTTCTTC.

This clone was seen once. This rearrangement joins TRBV7-2 to TRBJ1-2; 8 nucleotides align to TRBD1. V shed 6 bases, J shed 6 bases, and the junction held 3 bases outside the gene matches. This CDR3 comprises 12 residues. The germline V gene has CDR1 SGHTA and CDR2 FQGNSA. In nucleotides, the CDR3 is TGTGCCAGCAGTTACAGGGGGGATGGCTACACCTTC. Translation gives CASSYRGDGYTF. The entire variable domain, with the rest obtained from reference TRBV7-2 and TRBJ1-2, is as follows: GAGVSQSPSNKVTEKGKDVELRCDPISGHTALYWYRQSLGQGLEFLIYFQGNSAPDKSGLPSDRFSAERTGGSVSTLTIQRTQQEDSAVYLCASSYRGDGYTFGSGTRLTVV.

The chain couples TRBV13 to TRBJ2-3; TRBD1 matches at 11 bases. The CDR3 covers 15 residues. CDR1 is PRHDT and CDR2 is FYEKMQ in the germline V gene (reference sequence). With V trimmed by 6 bases and J by 4 bases, 6 bases remained unmatched. CDR3 bases: TGTGCCAGCAGTCGGCGGACAGGGGGCCCAGATACGCAGTATTTT. Its protein product is CASSRRTGGPDTQYF.

This chain connects TRBV10-3 to TRBJ2-1; TRBD1 agrees at 7 bases. The ends lost 5 bases at V and 4 bases at J; junction bases unmatched: 5. CDR3 length: 14 amino acids. Germline CDR1 reads ENHRY; CDR2 reads SYGVKD. CDR3 protein: CAISPGTVYNEQFF. CDR3 nucleotides: TGTGCCATCAGTCCCGGGACAGTATACAATGAGCAGTTCTTC.

CDR3 nucleotides: TGTGCCAGCAGCTTAGATGGATACAGGGTCGAGCAGTACTTC. Amino acid sequence: CASSLDGYRVEQYF. The J gene is TRBJ2-7, the V gene TRBV7-9; D may be TRBD1 (6 bases). In germline, CDR1 is SEHNR, CDR2 FQNEAQ (reference sequence). The CDR3 runs to 14 residues. The V and J ends lost 1 base and 6 bases respectively, with 13 bases between them.

The chain recombines TRBV27 with TRBJ2-3, with D possibly TRBD2 on 7 matching bases. There are 16 residues in the CDR3. Germline-derived CDR1 and CDR2 are MNHEY and SMNVEV (reference sequence). V was pared by 5 bases and J by 1 base, with 16 bases between. The CDR3 bases are TGTGCCAGCAGTCCGCGGGGGCAGATGGGCACAGATACGCAGTATTTT. Encoded protein: CASSPRGQMGTDTQYF.

The chain links TRBV7-2 to TRBJ1-2, with 9 bases aligning to TRBD1. Losses at the gene ends were 2 bases for V and 8 bases for J; bases not matched to a gene: 12. This CDR3 contains 16 residues. CDR1 is SGHTA and CDR2 is FQGNSA in the germline V gene. The CDR3 coding sequence is TGTGCCAGCAGCTTATCCCCGGGACAGGGTCTTGGGGGCTACACCTTC. This codes for CASSLSPGQGLGGYTF.